The 14 T cell receptor beta chains presented below share a single source sample, sequenced in a study of shared clonotypes between healthy human individuals. Profiling relied on immunoSEQ multiplex PCR, and the TCRdb table lists in-frame clones only, not all of them. The repertoire holds fewer than 850,000 clones, with around 96% as singletons. Terminally differentiated effector memory CD45RA+ cells were excluded by CCR7 positive selection of CD45RO-negative cells. Sequenced: naive CD8+ T cells sorted from blood. Every receptor here comes from a man younger than 40 in good health.

The chain uses TRBV19 and TRBJ2-1, with unresolved D. V shed 6 bases and J shed 7 bases, with 7 bases lying between them. This CDR3 comprises 11 residues. Germline-derived CDR1 and CDR2 are LNHDA and SQIVND (reference sequence). The chain's CDR3 is CASSRINEQFF. The CDR3 DNA is TGTGCCAGTAGCAGGATTAATGAGCAGTTCTTC.

The rearrangement uses TRBV29-1 and TRBJ2-1, with 7 bases that match TRBD1. Per the germline V gene, CDR1 is SQVTM and CDR2 is ANQGSEA. Trimming took 0 bases from V and 6 from J; bases not matched to a gene: 8. This CDR3 has 15 amino acids. CDR3 amino acids: CSVEDRGRISNEQFF. The CDR3 nucleotides read TGCAGCGTTGAAGATAGGGGGCGCATTTCCAATGAGCAGTTCTTC.

The chain uses TRBV10-3 and TRBJ1-5, with D possibly being TRBD1 (5 bases). V lost 8 bases and J 7 bases, leaving 15 bases between the germline ends. Germline-derived CDR1 and CDR2 are ENHRY and SYGVKD. The CDR3 has 13 amino acids. The CDR3 DNA sequence: TGTGCCATCGGGACTAAATCTGGGCAGCCCCAGCATTTT. This gives the protein CAIGTKSGQPQHF.

The chain combines TRBV5-1 with TRBJ2-7, with TRBD2 matching 11 bases. The CDR3 spans 19 residues. V trimming: 4 bases; J trimming: 3 bases; junction bases outside the gene matches: 18. The germline V gene has CDR1 SGHRS and CDR2 YFSETQ. The CDR3 DNA sequence: TGCGCCAGCAGCGATAACTTCGGGACTAGCGGCACGGGGGTCTACGAGCAGTACTTC. Its protein product is CASSDNFGTSGTGVYEQYF.

Turning to this clone: The sample has other DNA sequences that encode this CDR3 too. The chain carries TRBV7-9 and TRBJ2-5; the D gene is possibly TRBD1 (5 bases). The CDR3 has 13 amino acids. The ends were cut back, 5 bases at V and 2 bases at J, with 9 bases in the middle. Germline V gives CDR1 SEHNR, CDR2 FQNEAQ (reference sequence). The CDR3 nucleotides are TGTGCCAGCAGCCCTGACAGACAAGAGACCCAGTACTTC. It encodes CASSPDRQETQYF.

V and J are TRBV29-1 and TRBJ2-1; 12 bases align to TRBD2. Unmatched junction bases numbered 14, after V lost 6 bases and J lost 8 bases. Germline loops: CDR1 SQVTM, CDR2 ANQGSEA. CDR3 length: 16 amino acids. Written as DNA, the CDR3 is TGCAGCGTGTCCCTCTGGACTAGCGGGGAGACCGATGAGCAGTTCTTC. It yields the protein CSVSLWTSGETDEQFF.

CDR3 in DNA: TGTGCCAGCAGCCAAGATAACGGAGTCTATGGCTACACCTTC. It yields the protein CASSQDNGVYGYTF. The J gene is TRBJ1-2, the V gene TRBV14; no definite D call. Between the trimmed V and J ends, which lost 0 bases and 4 bases, there was a span of 9 bases. This CDR3 contains 14 residues. The germline V gene has CDR1 SGHDN and CDR2 FVKESK.

This clone has only one observation. This chain links TRBV6-1 with TRBJ1-5; D is uncertain. This CDR3 has 15 residues. The V end was cut by 2 bases, the J end by 5 bases, with 13 bases between. Germline assignment: CDR1 MNHNS and CDR2 SASEGT. The chain's CDR3 is CASSELRGSYQPQHF. The CDR3 bases are TGTGCCAGCAGTGAATTGCGGGGATCTTATCAGCCCCAGCATTTT.

This chain connects TRBV15 to TRBJ1-2, with TRBD1 matching over 10 bases. The CDR3 runs 18 residues. The V gene's germline CDR1 is LNHNV and CDR2 YYDKDF (reference sequence). Unmatched junction bases numbered 12, after V lost 0 bases and J lost 5 bases. For the CDR3, the DNA is TGTGCCACCAGCAGAGAGGGACAGGGGTTCCAACTCTGGTATGGCTACACCTTC. Its translation is CATSREGQGFQLWYGYTF.

This chain links TRBV6-5 with TRBJ1-3; unclear D gene. Between the trimmed V and J ends, which lost 7 bases and 4 bases, there was a span of 17 bases. CDR3 length: 15 residues. The germline gives CDR1 MNHEY, CDR2 SVGAGI. CDR3 protein: CASTPGPFAGNTIYF. Written as DNA, the CDR3 is TGTGCCAGCACCCCTGGGCCTTTCGCAGGAAACACCATATATTTT.

The V gene is TRBV4-3, the J gene TRBJ2-1, with a possible D match to TRBD1 (6 bases). V dropped 2 bases and J dropped 8 bases, with 19 bases sitting between them. CDR3 length: 16 amino acids. The germline V gene has CDR1 LGHNA and CDR2 YSLEER. CDR3 protein: CASSQSEYQGWDEQFF. The CDR3, as DNA: TGCGCCAGCAGCCAATCCGAGTACCAGGGGTGGGATGAGCAGTTCTTC.

The genes are TRBV30 and TRBJ1-5; 8 nucleotides line up with TRBD1. V was clipped by 2 bases and J by 2 bases; unmatched bases: 2. This CDR3 comprises 14 residues. From germline, CDR1 is GTSNPN and CDR2 SVGIG (reference sequence). The CDR3 reads CAWSQGQGNQPQHF. CDR3 sequence (DNA): TGTGCCTGGAGTCAGGGACAGGGCAATCAGCCCCAGCATTTT.

The chain has TRBV10-3 and TRBJ2-5, with 9 bases lining up with TRBD2. V lost 4 bases, J lost 3 bases, and 9 bases stayed unmatched. Germline lookup yields CDR1 ENHRY and CDR2 SYGVKD. The CDR3 loop spans 16 amino acids. CDR3 amino acids: CAISGLADTEKETQYF. Here the CDR3 DNA reads TGTGCCATCAGTGGACTAGCGGACACCGAAAAAGAGACCCAGTACTTC.

V and J are TRBV2 and TRBJ2-6, with 7 positions matching TRBD1. V gave up 7 bases and J gave up 1 base; unmatched junction bases: 13. The CDR3 is made up of 18 amino acids. The germline CDR1 and CDR2 sequences are SNHLY and FYNNEI. The CDR3 here is CASIPVPGGISGANVLTF. The CDR3 nucleotides read TGTGCCAGCATCCCAGTACCAGGGGGAATATCTGGGGCCAACGTCCTGACTTTC.